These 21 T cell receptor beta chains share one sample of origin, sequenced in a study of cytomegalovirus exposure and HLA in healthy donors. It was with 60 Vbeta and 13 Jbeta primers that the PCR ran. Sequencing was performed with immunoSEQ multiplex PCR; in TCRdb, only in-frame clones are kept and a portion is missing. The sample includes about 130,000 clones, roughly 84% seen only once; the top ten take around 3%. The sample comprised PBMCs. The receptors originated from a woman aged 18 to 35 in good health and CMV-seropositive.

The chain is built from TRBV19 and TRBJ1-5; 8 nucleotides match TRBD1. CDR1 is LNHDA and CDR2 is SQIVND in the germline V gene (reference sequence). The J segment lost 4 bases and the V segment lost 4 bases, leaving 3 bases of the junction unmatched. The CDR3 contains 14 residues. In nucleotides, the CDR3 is TGTGCCAGTAGTAAAGGGGACAGGAATCAGCCCCAGCATTTT. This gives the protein CASSKGDRNQPQHF.

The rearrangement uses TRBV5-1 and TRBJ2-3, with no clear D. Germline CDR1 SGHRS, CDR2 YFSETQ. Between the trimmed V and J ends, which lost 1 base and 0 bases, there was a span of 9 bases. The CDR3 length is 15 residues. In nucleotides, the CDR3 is TGCGCCAGCAGCTTGACCTCGACTAGCACAGATACGCAGTATTTT. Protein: CASSLTSTSTDTQYF.

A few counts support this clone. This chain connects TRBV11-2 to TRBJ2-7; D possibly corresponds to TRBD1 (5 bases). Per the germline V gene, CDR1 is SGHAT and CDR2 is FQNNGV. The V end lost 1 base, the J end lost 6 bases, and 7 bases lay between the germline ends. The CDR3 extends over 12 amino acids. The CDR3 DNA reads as TGTGCCAGCAGCTTAGCAGGGCCCGAGCAGTACTTC. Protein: CASSLAGPEQYF.

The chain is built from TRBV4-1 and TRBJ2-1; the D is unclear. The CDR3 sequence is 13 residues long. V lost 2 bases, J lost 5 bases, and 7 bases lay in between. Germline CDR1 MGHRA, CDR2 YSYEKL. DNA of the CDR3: TGCGCCAGCAGCCAAACCACTGACAATGAGCAGTTCTTC. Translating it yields CASSQTTDNEQFF.

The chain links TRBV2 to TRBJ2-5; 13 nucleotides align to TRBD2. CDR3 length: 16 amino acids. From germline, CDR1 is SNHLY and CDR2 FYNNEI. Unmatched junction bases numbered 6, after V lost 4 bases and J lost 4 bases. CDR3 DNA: TGTGCCAGCAGTGGACTAGCGGGGGGCGATGGAGAGACCCAGTACTTC. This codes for CASSGLAGGDGETQYF.

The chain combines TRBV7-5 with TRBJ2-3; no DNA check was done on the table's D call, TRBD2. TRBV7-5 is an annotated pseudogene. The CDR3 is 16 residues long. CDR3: CVRSLDGGEHTDTQYF. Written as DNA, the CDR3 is TGTGTCAGAAGCTTAGACGGCGGGGAACACACAGATACGCAGTATTTT.

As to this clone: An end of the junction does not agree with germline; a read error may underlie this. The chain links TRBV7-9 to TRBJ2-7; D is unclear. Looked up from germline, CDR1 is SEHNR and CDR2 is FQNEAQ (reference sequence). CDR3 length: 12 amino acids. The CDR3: CSSSPIPYEQYF. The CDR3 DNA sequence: TGTTCCAGCAGTCCCATCCCATACGAGCAGTACTTC.

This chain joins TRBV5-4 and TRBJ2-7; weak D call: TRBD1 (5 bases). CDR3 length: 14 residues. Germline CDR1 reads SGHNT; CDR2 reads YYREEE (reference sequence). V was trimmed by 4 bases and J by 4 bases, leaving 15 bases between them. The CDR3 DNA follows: TGTGCCAGCAGCGGGGCTGGGGAAGTTTACGAGCAGTACTTC. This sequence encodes CASSGAGEVYEQYF.

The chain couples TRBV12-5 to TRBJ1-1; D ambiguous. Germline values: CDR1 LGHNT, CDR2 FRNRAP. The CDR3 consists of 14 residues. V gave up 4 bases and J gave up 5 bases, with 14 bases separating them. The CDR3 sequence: CASGSSTSLTEAFF. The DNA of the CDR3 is TGTGCTAGTGGTTCGTCGACAAGTTTGACTGAAGCTTTCTTT.

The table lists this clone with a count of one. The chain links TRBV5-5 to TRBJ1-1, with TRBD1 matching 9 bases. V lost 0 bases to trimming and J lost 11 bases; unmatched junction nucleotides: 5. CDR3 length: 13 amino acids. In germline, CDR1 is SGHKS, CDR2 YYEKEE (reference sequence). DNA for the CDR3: TGTGCCAGCAGCTTGGACCCGACAGGGGGGGCTTTCTTT. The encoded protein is CASSLDPTGGAFF.

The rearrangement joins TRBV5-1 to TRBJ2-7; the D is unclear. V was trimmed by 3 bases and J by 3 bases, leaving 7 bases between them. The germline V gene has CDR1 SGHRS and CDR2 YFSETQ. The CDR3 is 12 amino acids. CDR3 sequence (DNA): TGCGCCAGCAGCTCGGAGTTCTACGAGCAGTACTTC. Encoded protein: CASSSEFYEQYF.

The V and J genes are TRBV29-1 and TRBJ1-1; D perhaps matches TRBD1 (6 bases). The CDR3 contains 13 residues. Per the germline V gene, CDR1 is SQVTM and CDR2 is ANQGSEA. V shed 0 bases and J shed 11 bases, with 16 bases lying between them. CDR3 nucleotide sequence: TGCAGCGTTGAAGAAGACAGGCCGTCCCAGGCTTTCTTT. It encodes CSVEEDRPSQAFF. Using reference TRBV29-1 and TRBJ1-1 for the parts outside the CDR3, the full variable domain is SAVISQKPSRDICQRGTSLTIQCQVDSQVTMMFWYRQQPGQSLTLIATANQGSEATYESGFVIDKFPISRPNLTFSTLTVSNMSPEDSSIYLCSVEEDRPSQAFFGQGTRLTVV.

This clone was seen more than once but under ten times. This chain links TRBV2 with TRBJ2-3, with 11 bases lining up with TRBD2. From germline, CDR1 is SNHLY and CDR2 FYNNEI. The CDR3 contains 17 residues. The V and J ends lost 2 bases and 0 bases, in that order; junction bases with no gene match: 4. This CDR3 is CASSELSSGGSTDTQYF. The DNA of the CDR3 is TGTGCCAGCAGTGAACTCTCTAGCGGGGGGAGCACAGATACGCAGTATTTT.

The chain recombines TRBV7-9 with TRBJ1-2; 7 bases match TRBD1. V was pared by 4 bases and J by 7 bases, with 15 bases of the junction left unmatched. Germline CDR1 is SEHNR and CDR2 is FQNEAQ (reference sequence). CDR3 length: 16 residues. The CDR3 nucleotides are TGTGCCAGCAGCTCCCCGGGACAGTCGTCGTTAGGTGGCTACACCTTC. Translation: CASSSPGQSSLGGYTF. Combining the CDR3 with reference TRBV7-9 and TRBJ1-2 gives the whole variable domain DTGVSQNPRHKITKRGQNVTFRCDPISEHNRLYWYRQTLGQGPEFLTYFQNEAQLEKSRLLSDRFSAERPKGSFSTLEIQRTEQGDSAMYLCASSSPGQSSLGGYTFGSGTRLTVV.

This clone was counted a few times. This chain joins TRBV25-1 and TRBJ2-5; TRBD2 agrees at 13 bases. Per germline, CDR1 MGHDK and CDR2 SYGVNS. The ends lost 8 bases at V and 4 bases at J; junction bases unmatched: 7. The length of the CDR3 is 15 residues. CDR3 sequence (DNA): TGTGCCAGCCGCACTAGCGGGGGGGCCGCAGAGACCCAGTACTTC. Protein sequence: CASRTSGGAAETQYF. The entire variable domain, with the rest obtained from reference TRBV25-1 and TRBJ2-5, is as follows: EADIYQTPRYLVIGTGKKITLECSQTMGHDKMYWYQQDPGMELHLIHYSYGVNSTEKGDLSSESTVSRIRTEHFPLTLESARPSHTSQYLCASRTSGGAAETQYFGPGTRLLVL.

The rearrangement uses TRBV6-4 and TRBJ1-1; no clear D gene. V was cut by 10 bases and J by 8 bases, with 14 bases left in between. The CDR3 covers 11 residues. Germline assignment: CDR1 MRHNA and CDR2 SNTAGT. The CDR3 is CATAAAGEAFF. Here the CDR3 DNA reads TGTGCCACCGCCGCCGCCGGGGAAGCTTTCTTT.

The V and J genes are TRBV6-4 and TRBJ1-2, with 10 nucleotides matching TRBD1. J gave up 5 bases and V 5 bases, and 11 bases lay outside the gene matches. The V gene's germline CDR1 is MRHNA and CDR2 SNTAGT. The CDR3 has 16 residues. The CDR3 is CASSPPRQGAGYGYTF. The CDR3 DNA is TGTGCCAGCAGTCCTCCGAGACAGGGGGCGGGATATGGCTACACCTTC.

The CDR3 DNA follows: TGCAGCGTTGTGAACAGGGGGCGTGAAGATACGCAGTATTTT. Protein product: CSVVNRGREDTQYF. This chain links TRBV29-1 with TRBJ2-3; 9 bases agree with TRBD1. V was pared by 4 bases and J by 5 bases, with 7 bases of the junction left unmatched. The CDR3 length is 14 residues. The germline CDR1 and CDR2 sequences are SQVTM and ANQGSEA.

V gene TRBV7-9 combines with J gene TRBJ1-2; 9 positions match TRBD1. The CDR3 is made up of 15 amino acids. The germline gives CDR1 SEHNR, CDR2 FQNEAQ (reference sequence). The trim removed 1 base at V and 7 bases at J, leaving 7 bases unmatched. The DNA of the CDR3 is TGTGCCAGCAGCTTAGTAGGGACAGGGAAGGCTGGCTACACCTTC. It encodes CASSLVGTGKAGYTF.

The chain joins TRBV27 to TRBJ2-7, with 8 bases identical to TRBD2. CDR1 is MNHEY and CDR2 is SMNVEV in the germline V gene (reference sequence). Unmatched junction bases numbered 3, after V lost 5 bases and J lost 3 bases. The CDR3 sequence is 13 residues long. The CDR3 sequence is CASSKGLDYEQYF. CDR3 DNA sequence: TGTGCCAGCAGTAAGGGACTAGACTACGAGCAGTACTTC.

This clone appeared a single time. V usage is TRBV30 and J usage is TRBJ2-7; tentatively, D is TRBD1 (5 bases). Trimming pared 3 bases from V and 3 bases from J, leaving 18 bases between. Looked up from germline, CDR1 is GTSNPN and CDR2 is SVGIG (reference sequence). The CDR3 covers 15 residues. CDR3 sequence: CAWRAGIGYYYEQYF. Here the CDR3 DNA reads TGTGCCTGGAGAGCAGGGATCGGCTACTACTACGAGCAGTACTTC.